The sequence of this T cell receptor beta chain was determined in a study of T cell responses to AZD1222 COVID-19 vaccine. Whole-study results and caveats: Spike-spanning, vaccine-associated CD4 TCRs were dominant at 160-218 and 743-854. Clonal diversity may have been underestimated, and the donors were mostly white British, with more females than males. Targeting of unmutated variant regions was reportedly seen in nearly half of spike-specific TCRs.

Assay used: immunoSEQ multiplex PCR; TCRdb lists only in-frame clones, some missing. The table lists some 150,000 clones, approximately 87% of them singletons. The CDR3 length is 14 residues. CDR1 and CDR2 from the germline V gene are SGHDN and FVKESK. The V and J ends lost 0 bases and 14 bases, in that order; junction bases with no gene match: 12. This clone turned up a few times. Its antigen is undetermined. This chain uses TRBV14 with TRBJ1-2, with 7 nucleotides matching TRBD1. The receptor's source is an adult in good health. The starting material was peripheral blood, obtained on day 0 of MenACWY control vaccination. The CDR3 nucleotides are TGTGCCAGCAGCCAAGAATCATTAGGACAGGCGCTAACCTTC. Translating gives CASSQESLGQALTF.